One and the same sample provided the 13 T cell receptor beta chains below, sequenced in a study of CD8+CD57+ T cells in acquired aplastic anemia (dated 2018 in TCRdb). The patients picked for sequencing were ones in whom flow cytometry had shown an expansion of CD8+CD57+ cells. Sequencing relied on an Illumina HiSeq 2000. Genomic DNA served as template for TCR beta VDJ combination and CDR3 sequence profiling. The public reads were quality trimmed at Q25 with fastp and then assembled into clones with MiXCR by TCRdb, keeping productive beta chains. Under each unique CDR3 protein, matching rows form one entry showing the most common genes and DNA. The sample profile shows approximately 200,000 distinct CDR3 sequences; about half of them were found once. Of the sample, around 20% falls within the top ten clones. The sequencing sample was made of sorted CD4+, CD8+, or CD8+CD57+ T cells (not recorded which) from PBMCs. The receptors shown here come from a human donor with aplastic anemia.

A remark on this clonotype: Relative to the germline gene, one junction end is altered; a read error may explain this. The chain carries TRBV2 and TRBJ2-1, with 12 nucleotides matching TRBD1. The CDR3 contains 14 residues. Germline CDR1 reads SNHLY; CDR2 reads FYNNEI. The CDR3: CAGSGDRGLGEQFF. In nucleotides, the CDR3 is TGTGCCGGCAGCGGGGACAGGGGGCTAGGTGAGCAGTTCTTC.

On this clonotype: The junction and the germline gene differ at one end; a read error may be behind it. The rearrangement links TRBV19 to TRBJ1-1; no clear D. Germline V gives CDR1 LNHDA, CDR2 SQIVND (reference sequence). CDR3 length: 13 amino acids. CDR3 coding DNA: TGTGCCCGTAGTATAAAAATGAACACTGAAGCCTTCTTT. This codes for CARSIKMNTEAFF.

V is TRBV7-3 and J is TRBJ1-1; D remains unclear. V gave up 5 bases and J gave up 3 bases, with 13 bases separating them. The CDR3 contains 14 residues. From germline, CDR1 is SGHTA and CDR2 FQGTGA. The CDR3 sequence: CASSVIRLDTEAFF. The CDR3 coding sequence is TGTGCCAGCAGCGTCATTCGATTGGACACTGAAGCTTTCTTT.

The chain has TRBV7-2 and TRBJ2-7; 7 positions match TRBD1. The CDR3 contains 14 residues. Trimming removed 1 base from V and 4 bases from J; junction bases left unmatched: 4. Per the germline V gene, CDR1 is SGHTA and CDR2 is FQGNSA. The CDR3 sequence is CASSLVGQSYEQYF. The CDR3 nucleotides are TGTGCCAGCAGCTTAGTGGGACAGAGTTACGAGCAGTACTTC.

The chain recombines TRBV9 with TRBJ2-2; no reliable D call. The V gene's germline CDR1 is SGDLS and CDR2 YYNGEE. This CDR3 has 11 amino acids. Between the trimmed V and J ends, which lost 0 bases and 10 bases, there was a span of 4 bases. CDR3 sequence: CASSVAEELFF. The CDR3 DNA follows: TGTGCCAGCAGCGTAGCGGAGGAGCTGTTTTTT. The variable domain in full, completed from reference TRBV9 and TRBJ2-2, reads DSGVTQTPKHLITATGQRVTLRCSPRSGDLSVYWYQQSLDQGLQFLIQYYNGEERAKGNILERFSAQQFPDLHSELNLSSLELGDSALYFCASSVAEELFFGEGSRLTVL.

The rearrangement links TRBV29-1 to TRBJ1-5, with 9 positions matching TRBD1. The trim removed 4 bases at V and 4 bases at J, leaving 17 bases unmatched. The CDR3 loop spans 18 amino acids. From germline, CDR1 is SQVTM and CDR2 ANQGSEA. For the CDR3, the DNA is TGCAGCGTTGGCCGGACAGGGGAAATCGGAGGTTGGAATCAGCCCCAGCATTTT. It is translated as CSVGRTGEIGGWNQPQHF.

This clonotype was recorded many times. This chain links TRBV6-1 with TRBJ2-1; 7 nucleotides line up with TRBD1. Per the germline V gene, CDR1 is MNHNS and CDR2 is SASEGT. The CDR3 is 15 residues long. V lost 8 bases and J lost 7; bases outside the gene matches: 14. The CDR3 DNA sequence: TGTGCCAGCGCCCTCGACAGGGATACTGGGAATGAGCAGTTCTTC. Protein product: CASALDRDTGNEQFF.

The CDR3 protein is CARQGPSYEQYF. CDR3 DNA: TGTGCCAGACAGGGACCCTCCTACGAGCAGTACTTC. This rearrangement joins TRBV25-1 to TRBJ2-7; a possible D gene is TRBD1 (6 bases). Trimming pared 9 bases from V and 0 bases from J, leaving 9 bases between. From germline, CDR1 is MGHDK and CDR2 SYGVNS. The CDR3 runs to 12 residues.

This clonotype was counted between two and nine times. The chain has TRBV2 and TRBJ2-6, with D uncertain. The CDR3 spans 12 residues. The V end lost 3 bases, the J end lost 11 bases, and 8 bases lay between the germline ends. Germline V CDR1 and CDR2: SNHLY, FYNNEI. CDR3 in amino acids: CASSDRAYVLTF. For the CDR3, the DNA is TGTGCCAGCAGTGACAGAGCCTACGTCCTGACTTTC.

The chain couples TRBV19 to TRBJ1-4, with no clear D. The germline V and J ends were trimmed by 6 bases and 2 bases, with 19 bases remaining between them. From germline, CDR1 is LNHDA and CDR2 SQIVND (reference sequence). CDR3 size: 17 residues. CDR3 loop: CASRGIRRGLTNEKLFF. The CDR3 nucleotides are TGTGCCAGTAGGGGAATTCGGAGAGGGCTCACTAATGAAAAACTGTTTTTT.

In regard to this clonotype: Its ends do not fully match the called genes, so a read error is possible. The rearrangement joins TRBV7-9 to TRBJ2-3; D is ambiguous. Germline CDR1 SEHNR, CDR2 FQNEAQ (reference sequence). The CDR3 covers 10 residues. The CDR3 DNA follows: TGTGCCAGCAGCAAAGATACGCAGTATTTT. This codes for CASSKDTQYF.

Only a few counts were recorded for this clonotype. A single base separates this from a much larger clone, so it may be a read error. Lacking the conserved final phenylalanine or tryptophan, this CDR3 likely reflects a read error. The chain links TRBV6-4 to TRBJ2-1; D is unresolved. Trimming took 6 bases from V and 0 from J, leaving 12 bases between them. CDR3 length equals 15 residues. Looked up from germline, CDR1 is MRHNA and CDR2 is SNTAGT. CDR3 protein: CASSPTRSSYNEQFS. The CDR3 bases are TGTGCCAGCAGCCCTACACGGAGCTCCTACAATGAGCAGTTCTCC.

This clonotype has a count of ten or more. J is TRBJ2-7 and V is TRBV10-3, with D hard to call. The CDR3 is made up of 12 amino acids. Trimming pared 0 bases from V and 3 bases from J, leaving 3 bases between. Germline CDR1 ENHRY, CDR2 SYGVKD. The CDR3 protein is CAISESLYEQYF. CDR3 nucleotide sequence: TGTGCCATCAGTGAGTCCCTCTACGAGCAGTACTTC.